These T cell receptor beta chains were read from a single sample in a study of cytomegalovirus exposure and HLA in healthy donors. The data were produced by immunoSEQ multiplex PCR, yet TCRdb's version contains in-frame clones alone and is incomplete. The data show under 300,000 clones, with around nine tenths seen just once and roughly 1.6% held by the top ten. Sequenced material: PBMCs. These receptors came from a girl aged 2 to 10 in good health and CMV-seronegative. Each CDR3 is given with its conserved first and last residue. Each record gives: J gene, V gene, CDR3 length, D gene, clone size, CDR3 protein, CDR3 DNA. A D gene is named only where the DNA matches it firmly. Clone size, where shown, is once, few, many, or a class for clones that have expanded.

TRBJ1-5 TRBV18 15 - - CASSPVSVSNQPQHF TGTGCCAGCTCACCAGTCTCGGTGAGCAATCAGCCCCAGCATTTT
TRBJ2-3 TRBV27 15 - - CASSLGAGSTDTQYF TGTGCCAGCAGTTTAGGGGCGGGGAGCACAGATACGCAGTATTTT
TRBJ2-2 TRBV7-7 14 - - CASSSYREPGELFF TGTGCCAGCAGCTCGTACAGGGAGCCCGGGGAGCTGTTTTTT
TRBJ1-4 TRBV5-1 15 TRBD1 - CASSLATGANEKLFF TGCGCCAGCAGCTTGGCGACAGGGGCAAATGAAAAACTGTTTTTT
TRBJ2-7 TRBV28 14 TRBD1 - CASSSRGSGYEQYF TGTGCCAGCAGTAGCAGGGGGAGCGGCTACGAGCAGTACTTC
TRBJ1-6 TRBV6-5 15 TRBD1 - CASSPIQGANSPLHF TGTGCCAGCAGTCCCATCCAGGGGGCCAATTCACCCCTCCACTTT
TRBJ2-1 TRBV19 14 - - CASSILGSGTEQFF TGTGCCAGTAGTATCTTGGGTAGCGGCACTGAGCAGTTCTTC
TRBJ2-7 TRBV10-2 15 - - CASSESADPNYEQYF TGCGCCAGCAGTGAGAGTGCCGATCCTAACTACGAGCAGTACTTC
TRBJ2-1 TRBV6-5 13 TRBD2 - CASSYTGGNEQFF TGTGCCAGCAGTTACACGGGGGGCAATGAGCAGTTCTTC
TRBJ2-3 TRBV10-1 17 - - CASSDWVMVDNTDTQYF TGCGCCAGCAGTGATTGGGTTATGGTGGACAACACAGATACGCAGTATTTT
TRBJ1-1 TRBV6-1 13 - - CASSEAQNTEAFF TGTGCCAGCAGTGAAGCACAGAACACTGAAGCTTTCTTT
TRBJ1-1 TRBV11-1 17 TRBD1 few CASSLDDRAMADTEAFF TGTGCCAGCAGCTTAGATGACAGGGCGATGGCCGACACTGAAGCTTTCTTT